Shown below are 13 T cell receptor beta chains from a single sample sequenced in a study of cytomegalovirus exposure and HLA in healthy donors. 60 Vbeta and 13 Jbeta primers were used in PCR. Assay: immunoSEQ multiplex PCR; the TCRdb copy retains only in-frame clones and omits some. The table shows over 130,000 clones, with about 64% occurring only once. The sequencing input was PBMCs. Receptors originate from a woman in her sixties in good health and CMV-seropositive.

This clone was counted between two and nine times. This chain connects TRBV19 to TRBJ1-5, with a weak D call TRBD1 (5 bases). CDR1 LNHDA and CDR2 SQIVND come from the germline V gene (reference sequence). V lost 3 bases to trimming and J lost 9 bases, with 15 bases between them. The CDR3 runs to 14 residues. The CDR3 reads CASSIGGDLGPQHF. In DNA, the CDR3 is TGTGCCAGTAGTATCGGAGGGGACTTAGGGCCCCAGCATTTT.

This chain uses TRBV7-2 with TRBJ2-3; D perhaps matches TRBD2 (6 bases). The CDR3 loop spans 14 amino acids. CDR1 and CDR2 from the germline V gene are SGHTA and FQGNSA. V dropped 5 bases and J dropped 5 bases, with 14 bases sitting between them. The chain's CDR3 is CASSLELGGDTQYF. The CDR3 DNA is TGTGCCAGCAGCCTGGAGCTCGGGGGAGATACGCAGTATTTT.

This chain connects TRBV28 to TRBJ2-7, with 10 bases identical to TRBD1. CDR3 length equals 14 residues. Germline CDR1 and CDR2: MDHEN and SYDVKM. J was trimmed by 6 bases and V by 4 bases; bases with no gene match: 6. The CDR3 protein is CASSSGTGAGEQYF. The CDR3, as DNA: TGTGCCAGCAGTTCCGGGACAGGGGCTGGCGAGCAGTACTTC.

J is TRBJ1-1 and V is TRBV5-1, with a weak D call TRBD1 (6 bases). The germline V gene encodes CDR1 SGHRS and CDR2 YFSETQ. The CDR3 has 14 amino acids. V was trimmed by 3 bases and J by 4 bases, leaving 13 bases between them. The CDR3 DNA reads TGCGCCAGCAGCTACCGGGACAAGAGCACTGAAGCTTTCTTT. Its translation is CASSYRDKSTEAFF.

V usage is TRBV6-5 and J usage is TRBJ1-1; TRBD1 aligns across 8 bases. The germline V gene has CDR1 MNHEY and CDR2 SVGAGI. The CDR3 is 16 amino acids. The V and J ends lost 2 bases and 1 base, in that order; junction bases with no gene match: 6. The CDR3 DNA follows: TGTGCCAGCAGTTACCGCCCAGGGGGCCCGAACACTGAAGCTTTCTTT. Encoded protein: CASSYRPGGPNTEAFF.

The V and J genes are TRBV19 and TRBJ1-2, with D possibly being TRBD1 (5 bases). CDR3 size: 14 residues. Trimming pared 5 bases from V and 4 bases from J, leaving 14 bases between. Germline V gene data show CDR1 as LNHDA and CDR2 as SQIVND (reference sequence). The CDR3 region is CASSAQGLFYGYTF. For the CDR3, the DNA is TGTGCCAGTAGTGCCCAGGGCCTCTTCTATGGCTACACCTTC. The full variable domain, in which reference TRBV19 and TRBJ1-2 provide the parts outside the CDR3, is DGGITQSPKYLFRKEGQNVTLSCEQNLNHDAMYWYRQDPGQGLRLIYYSQIVNDFQKGDIAEGYSVSREKKESFPLTVTSAQKNPTAFYLCASSAQGLFYGYTFGSGTRLTVV.

The chain employs TRBV13 and TRBJ2-1; TRBD1 might be the D (5 bases). The CDR3 covers 15 residues. Germline CDR1 is PRHDT and CDR2 is FYEKMQ (reference sequence). Trimming removed 3 bases from V and 2 bases from J, with 11 bases in between. The CDR3 nucleotides are TGTGCCAGCAGCTTTCAGGGCTCGCCCTACAATGAGCAGTTCTTC. This codes for CASSFQGSPYNEQFF.

The rearrangement uses TRBV11-2 and TRBJ2-7; 8 bases are a match to TRBD2. The J segment lost 4 bases and the V segment lost 1 base, leaving 3 bases of the junction unmatched. The germline gives CDR1 SGHAT, CDR2 FQNNGV. The CDR3 spans 14 residues. The CDR3 protein is CASSLGTSIYEQYF. The CDR3 nucleotides are TGTGCCAGCAGCTTAGGGACTAGCATATACGAGCAGTACTTC.

The chain carries TRBV9 and TRBJ2-3; TRBD1 is a possible D gene (7 bases). V lost 3 bases to trimming and J lost 2 bases, with 10 bases between them. The CDR3 is 14 residues long. CDR1 is SGDLS and CDR2 is YYNGEE in the germline V gene. The CDR3 DNA reads TGTGCCAGCAGCGGCGGGACAGACACAGATACGCAGTATTTT. Its translation is CASSGGTDTDTQYF.

This clone was counted only a few times. The chain carries TRBV7-9 and TRBJ1-1; D is undetermined. V shed 2 bases and J shed 6 bases, with 10 bases lying between them. The germline CDR1 and CDR2 sequences are SEHNR and FQNEAQ (reference sequence). The CDR3 spans 13 residues. The CDR3 nucleotides are TGTGCCAGCAGCTTAAGAGAGTCCCCTGAAGCTTTCTTT. It is translated as CASSLRESPEAFF.

This rearrangement joins TRBV4-2 to TRBJ2-1; TRBD2 is a possible D gene (5 bases). The CDR3 consists of 15 residues. The germline V gene encodes CDR1 LGHNA and CDR2 YNFKEQ. V was shortened by 1 base and J by 8 bases, with 15 bases between the two germline ends. The CDR3 spells CASSQVAQTFHEQFF. CDR3 DNA: TGTGCCAGCAGCCAAGTAGCGCAAACCTTTCATGAGCAGTTCTTC.

The chain couples TRBV4-2 to TRBJ2-7; 8 positions agree with TRBD2. This CDR3 comprises 16 residues. The J segment lost 6 bases and the V segment lost 1 base, leaving 11 bases of the junction unmatched. From germline, CDR1 is LGHNA and CDR2 YNFKEQ. CDR3 sequence: CASSQGLLAAVLEQYF. The CDR3 nucleotides read TGTGCCAGCAGCCAAGGCCTACTAGCGGCCGTCCTCGAGCAGTACTTC.

The V call is TRBV7-2, the J call TRBJ2-1; D gene uncertain. The CDR3 is 15 amino acids. CDR1 and CDR2 (germline): SGHTA, FQGNSA. V shed 1 base and J shed 12 bases, with 19 bases lying between them. Written as DNA, the CDR3 is TGTGCCAGCAGCTTAGGAGGAGCAAGTACAATGACGCAGTTCTTC. Its translation: CASSLGGASTMTQFF.